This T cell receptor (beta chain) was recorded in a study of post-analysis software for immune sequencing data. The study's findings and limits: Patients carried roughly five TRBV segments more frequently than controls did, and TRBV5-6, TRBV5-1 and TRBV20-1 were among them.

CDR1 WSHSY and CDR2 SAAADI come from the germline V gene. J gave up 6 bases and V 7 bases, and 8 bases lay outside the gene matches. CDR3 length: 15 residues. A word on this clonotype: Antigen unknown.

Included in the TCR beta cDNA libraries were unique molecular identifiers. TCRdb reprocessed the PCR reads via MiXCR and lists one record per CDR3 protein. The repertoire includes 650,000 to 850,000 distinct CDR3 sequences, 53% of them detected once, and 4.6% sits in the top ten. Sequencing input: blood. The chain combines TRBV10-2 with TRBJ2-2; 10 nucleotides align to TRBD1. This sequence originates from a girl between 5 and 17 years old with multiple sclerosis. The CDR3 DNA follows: TGCGCCAGCACTAAGACAGGGGGCGGTTCCGGGGAGCTGTTTTTT. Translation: CASTKTGGGSGELFF.